These T cell receptor beta chains were read from a single sample in a study of beta chain features in type 1 diabetes. The data were produced by immunoSEQ multiplex PCR, yet TCRdb's version contains in-frame clones alone and is incomplete. The sample yields about 620,000 clones, around 15% seen once. The sample consisted of naive CD4+ T cells from blood. Receptor source: a young man in good health. CDR3s include the opening cysteine and the closing phenylalanine or tryptophan. The order of the fields is CDR3 protein, CDR3 DNA, CDR3 length, V gene, J gene, D gene, clone size. D genes are given only for firm matches. Where a row states a size, it is once, few, many or the class of an expanded clone; other rows omit it.

cdr3_aa: CASSLSSESTQYF
cdr3_nt: TGTGCCAGCAGCTTATCCAGCGAATCGACCCAGTACTTC
cdr3_length: 13
v_call: TRBV7-2
j_call: TRBJ2-5
d_call: -
clone_size: few

cdr3_aa: CASSGPRVEVGGQYF
cdr3_nt: TGTGCCAGCAGCGGACCCAGGGTGGAAGTTGGTGGCCAGTACTTC
cdr3_length: 15
v_call: TRBV7-8
j_call: TRBJ2-5
d_call: -
clone_size: few

cdr3_aa: CASSQWGGSEQYF
cdr3_nt: TGCGCCAGCAGCCAGTGGGGAGGCTCCGAGCAGTACTTC
cdr3_length: 13
v_call: TRBV4-3
j_call: TRBJ2-7
d_call: -
clone_size: -

cdr3_aa: CASSLARGQGVLTGELFF
cdr3_nt: TGCGCCAGCAGCTTGGCCAGGGGACAGGGTGTGCTCACCGGGGAGCTGTTTTTT
cdr3_length: 18
v_call: TRBV5-1
j_call: TRBJ2-2
d_call: TRBD1
clone_size: few

cdr3_aa: CASILRDRGLYEQYF
cdr3_nt: TGTGCCAGCATCTTGAGAGACAGGGGGCTGTACGAGCAGTACTTC
cdr3_length: 15
v_call: TRBV7-9
j_call: TRBJ2-7
d_call: TRBD1
clone_size: -

cdr3_aa: CASSLQAQYEQYF
cdr3_nt: TGTGCCAGCAGCTTACAGGCGCAGTACGAGCAGTACTTC
cdr3_length: 13
v_call: TRBV5-4
j_call: TRBJ2-7
d_call: -
clone_size: -

cdr3_aa: CASSFDRGRVETQYF
cdr3_nt: TGTGCCAGCAGCTTTGACAGGGGCCGCGTGGAGACCCAGTACTTC
cdr3_length: 15
v_call: TRBV5-6
j_call: TRBJ2-5
d_call: TRBD1
clone_size: -

cdr3_aa: CASSLDNNYGYTF
cdr3_nt: TGTGCCAGCAGCTTAGACAATAACTATGGCTACACCTTC
cdr3_length: 13
v_call: TRBV11-2
j_call: TRBJ1-2
d_call: -
clone_size: few

cdr3_aa: CASSHFFIRDFTYEQYF
cdr3_nt: TGCGCCAGCAGCCACTTCTTTATCCGGGACTTTACCTACGAGCAGTACTTC
cdr3_length: 17
v_call: TRBV4-3
j_call: TRBJ2-7
d_call: -
clone_size: few

cdr3_aa: CSVVMEYGYTF
cdr3_nt: TGCAGCGTTGTAATGGAATATGGCTACACCTTC
cdr3_length: 11
v_call: TRBV29-1
j_call: TRBJ1-2
d_call: -
clone_size: -

cdr3_aa: CASSLGTENIQYF
cdr3_nt: TGTGCCAGCAGCCTGGGGACCGAAAACATTCAGTACTTC
cdr3_length: 13
v_call: TRBV4-2
j_call: TRBJ2-4
d_call: -
clone_size: many

cdr3_aa: CASSPSGRTDTQYF
cdr3_nt: TGTGCCAGCAGCCCGTCGGGCCGCACAGATACGCAGTATTTT
cdr3_length: 14
v_call: TRBV7-3
j_call: TRBJ2-3
d_call: -
clone_size: few

cdr3_aa: CASRQGYGYTF
cdr3_nt: TGTGCCAGCAGGCAAGGCTATGGCTACACCTTC
cdr3_length: 11
v_call: TRBV2
j_call: TRBJ1-2
d_call: -
clone_size: few

cdr3_aa: CASSRHRDRPSGNTIYF
cdr3_nt: TGTGCCAGCAGCCGACACCGGGACAGGCCCTCTGGAAACACCATATATTTT
cdr3_length: 17
v_call: TRBV7-9
j_call: TRBJ1-3
d_call: TRBD1
clone_size: few

cdr3_aa: CASSPGRGPVIEAFF
cdr3_nt: TGTGCCAGCTCACCCGGGAGGGGCCCGGTTATTGAAGCTTTCTTT
cdr3_length: 15
v_call: TRBV18
j_call: TRBJ1-1
d_call: -
clone_size: few

cdr3_aa: CATSRDRAQETQYF
cdr3_nt: TGTGCCACCAGCAGAGATAGGGCCCAAGAGACCCAGTACTTC
cdr3_length: 14
v_call: TRBV15
j_call: TRBJ2-5
d_call: -
clone_size: few

cdr3_aa: CASSRRQTQETQYF
cdr3_nt: TGTGCCAGCTCACGACGTCAGACCCAAGAGACCCAGTACTTC
cdr3_length: 14
v_call: TRBV18
j_call: TRBJ2-5
d_call: -
clone_size: few

cdr3_aa: CASSQEGTLNSPLHF
cdr3_nt: TGCGCCAGCAGCCAAGAAGGGACACTTAATTCACCCCTCCACTTT
cdr3_length: 15
v_call: TRBV4-3
j_call: TRBJ1-6
d_call: -
clone_size: -

cdr3_aa: CASSPQGGRQGLYGYTF
cdr3_nt: TGTGCCAGCAGTCCCCAAGGCGGACGACAGGGTCTCTATGGCTACACCTTC
cdr3_length: 17
v_call: TRBV27
j_call: TRBJ1-2
d_call: TRBD1
clone_size: few

cdr3_aa: CASSLTGSYNEQFF
cdr3_nt: TGTGCCAGCAGCTTGACAGGGTCCTACAATGAGCAGTTCTTC
cdr3_length: 14
v_call: TRBV5-4
j_call: TRBJ2-1
d_call: -
clone_size: -

cdr3_aa: CASRETGGTYEQYF
cdr3_nt: TGTGCCAGCAGAGAGACAGGGGGCACGTACGAGCAGTACTTC
cdr3_length: 14
v_call: TRBV28
j_call: TRBJ2-7
d_call: TRBD1
clone_size: few

cdr3_aa: CASREGAGQPQHF
cdr3_nt: TGTGCCAGCAGAGAGGGGGCTGGTCAGCCCCAGCATTTT
cdr3_length: 13
v_call: TRBV6-1
j_call: TRBJ1-5
d_call: TRBD1
clone_size: few

cdr3_aa: CASSHGLAGGGAEFF
cdr3_nt: TGCGCCAGCAGCCACGGACTAGCGGGGGGCGGTGCGGAATTCTTC
cdr3_length: 15
v_call: TRBV4-1
j_call: TRBJ2-1
d_call: TRBD2
clone_size: few

cdr3_aa: CASSPTGRYTGELFF
cdr3_nt: TGTGCCAGCAGCCCTACAGGGAGATACACCGGGGAGCTGTTTTTT
cdr3_length: 15
v_call: TRBV7-9
j_call: TRBJ2-2
d_call: -
clone_size: -

cdr3_aa: CASSLNAGLHADTQYF
cdr3_nt: TGTGCCAGCAGTTTAAACGCAGGACTCCACGCAGATACGCAGTATTTT
cdr3_length: 16
v_call: TRBV27
j_call: TRBJ2-3
d_call: -
clone_size: -

cdr3_aa: CASSQEGEDVGTQYF
cdr3_nt: TGCGCCAGCAGCCAAGAGGGGGAGGACGTGGGGACCCAGTACTTC
cdr3_length: 15
v_call: TRBV4-3
j_call: TRBJ2-5
d_call: -
clone_size: -

cdr3_aa: CASSPSSNTEAFF
cdr3_nt: TGTGCCAGCAGTCCTTCCTCGAACACTGAAGCTTTCTTT
cdr3_length: 13
v_call: TRBV6-6
j_call: TRBJ1-1
d_call: -
clone_size: -

cdr3_aa: CASSQAPTSGAQYF
cdr3_nt: TGCGCCAGCAGCCAAGCTCCAACCAGCGGGGCCCAGTACTTC
cdr3_length: 14
v_call: TRBV4-3
j_call: TRBJ2-5
d_call: TRBD2
clone_size: few

cdr3_aa: CASSLEQYTEAFF
cdr3_nt: TGCGCCAGCAGCTTGGAACAATATACTGAAGCTTTCTTT
cdr3_length: 13
v_call: TRBV5-1
j_call: TRBJ1-1
d_call: -
clone_size: -

cdr3_aa: CASSAQVARGDTQYF
cdr3_nt: TGTGCCAGCAGCGCGCAGGTAGCACGGGGAGATACGCAGTATTTT
cdr3_length: 15
v_call: TRBV9
j_call: TRBJ2-3
d_call: -
clone_size: few

cdr3_aa: CASSQAPRGQAREQYF
cdr3_nt: TGCGCCAGCAGCCAAGCCCCCCGAGGACAGGCTCGCGAGCAGTACTTC
cdr3_length: 16
v_call: TRBV4-3
j_call: TRBJ2-7
d_call: TRBD1
clone_size: few

cdr3_aa: CASSQPLRGPNTEAFF
cdr3_nt: TGCGCCAGCAGCCAACCTCTTAGGGGGCCCAACACTGAAGCTTTCTTT
cdr3_length: 16
v_call: TRBV4-1
j_call: TRBJ1-1
d_call: TRBD1
clone_size: -

cdr3_aa: CASSLALYGYTF
cdr3_nt: TGTGCCAGCAGTTTGGCCCTTTATGGCTACACCTTC
cdr3_length: 12
v_call: TRBV28
j_call: TRBJ1-2
d_call: -
clone_size: -